A single sample is the source of the 22 T cell receptor beta chains below, sequenced in a study of shared clonotypes between healthy human individuals. Repertoires were generated with immunoSEQ multiplex PCR, while TCRdb's copy carries only in-frame clones and drops some. The profile shows roughly 2.4 million clones, about 94% of them singletons. The sample comprised naive CD4+ T cells sorted from blood. Regarding subset: CD45RA+ positively selected. Receptor source: a young man in good health.

This chain connects TRBV30 to TRBJ2-1, with 8 bases lining up with TRBD1. Germline CDR1 GTSNPN, CDR2 SVGIG (reference sequence). This CDR3 comprises 13 residues. J lost 10 bases, V lost 3 bases, and 8 bases had no gene match. The CDR3 here is CAWREDRVGEQFF. CDR3 sequence (DNA): TGTGCCTGGAGGGAGGACAGGGTTGGGGAGCAGTTCTTC.

The chain recombines TRBV7-2 with TRBJ1-6, with a possible D match to TRBD1 (6 bases). The CDR3 has 13 residues. The V gene's germline CDR1 is SGHTA and CDR2 FQGNSA. The V and J ends lost 5 bases and 12 bases respectively, with 14 bases between them. CDR3 in amino acids: CASSTPGVQPLHF. The CDR3 DNA is TGTGCCAGCAGCACCCCAGGGGTACAACCCCTCCACTTT.

This clone was found once. The sample contains more than one DNA sequence encoding this CDR3. The chain links TRBV6-1 to TRBJ1-2; maybe TRBD1 (6 bases). With 2 bases removed from V and 2 bases from J, the gap between germline ends came to 9 bases. Germline CDR1 MNHNS, CDR2 SASEGT. CDR3 length equals 14 residues. CDR3 coding DNA: TGTGCCAGCAGTGAACAGGGGTCAAACTATGGCTACACCTTC. It specifies CASSEQGSNYGYTF.

The chain joins TRBV7-8 to TRBJ2-7, with 12 bases lining up with TRBD2. V was clipped by 1 base and J by 0 bases; unmatched bases: 4. Germline-derived CDR1 and CDR2 are SGHVS and FQNEAQ. The CDR3 length is 17 residues. Here the CDR3 DNA reads TGTGCCAGCAGCTTAGACGCGACTAGCGGGGGCTCCTACGAGCAGTACTTC. It codes for CASSLDATSGGSYEQYF.

This chain connects TRBV15 to TRBJ1-2; D is unclear. Germline V lookup: CDR1 LNHNV, CDR2 YYDKDF (reference sequence). The CDR3 covers 13 residues. Trimming took 5 bases from V and 5 from J, leaving 12 bases between them. The CDR3 protein is CATSGPKIYGYTF. DNA of the CDR3: TGTGCCACCAGCGGACCGAAAATATATGGCTACACCTTC.

The gene calls are TRBV7-2 and TRBJ2-7; 7 nucleotides match TRBD1. CDR1 and CDR2 from the germline V gene are SGHTA and FQGNSA. The CDR3 contains 15 residues. The V and J ends lost 0 bases and 1 base, in that order; junction bases with no gene match: 3. The CDR3 loop reads CASSLAPGQSYEQYF. In DNA, the CDR3 is TGTGCCAGCAGCTTAGCTCCGGGACAGTCCTACGAGCAGTACTTC.

CDR3 sequence: CASQGETVGANVLTF. CDR3 nucleotides: TGCGCCTCCCAAGGGGAAACAGTCGGGGCCAACGTCCTGACTTTC. The chain uses TRBV5-1 and TRBJ2-6; D is perhaps TRBD1 (5 bases). Trimming took off 10 bases at V and 4 bases at J, with 18 bases between the two ends. The CDR3 totals 15 residues. Germline-derived CDR1 and CDR2 are SGHRS and YFSETQ. The full variable domain, rest sourced from reference TRBV5-1 and TRBJ2-6, is KAGVTQTPRYLIKTRGQQVTLSCSPISGHRSVSWYQQTPGQGLQFLFEYFSETQRNKGNFPGRFSGRQFSNSRSEMNVSTLELGDSALYLCASQGETVGANVLTFGAGSRLTVL.

V and J are TRBV7-9 and TRBJ1-5; D perhaps matches TRBD1 (5 bases). The germline V gene encodes CDR1 SEHNR and CDR2 FQNEAQ (reference sequence). Trimming left V 1 base short and J 2 bases short, with 12 bases between. The CDR3 is made up of 16 amino acids. CDR3 DNA: TGTGCCAGCAGCTTAGGGGCAGGGTTCGGCAATCAGCCCCAGCATTTT. This codes for CASSLGAGFGNQPQHF.

This clone appeared once. The V call is TRBV5-1, the J call TRBJ1-4, with D perhaps TRBD1 (6 bases). The CDR3 length is 14 residues. The ends were cut back, 1 base at V and 8 bases at J, with 12 bases in the middle. The germline V gene has CDR1 SGHRS and CDR2 YFSETQ. Written as DNA, the CDR3 is TGCGCCAGCAGCTTGAAGGGGGTGAAAGAAAAACTGTTTTTT. This sequence encodes CASSLKGVKEKLFF.

The chain employs TRBV7-2 and TRBJ2-1; TRBD2 matches at 11 bases. The CDR3 runs to 14 residues. CDR1 and CDR2 (germline): SGHTA, FQGNSA. V was pared by 8 bases and J by 6 bases, with 6 bases of the junction left unmatched. The CDR3 here is CASSLAGGLNEQFF. The CDR3, as DNA: TGTGCCAGCTCCCTAGCGGGAGGTCTCAATGAGCAGTTCTTC.

This rearrangement joins TRBV15 to TRBJ2-3; unclear D gene. The germline V gene encodes CDR1 LNHNV and CDR2 YYDKDF (reference sequence). This CDR3 contains 16 residues. Between the trimmed V and J ends, which lost 0 bases and 0 bases, there was a span of 10 bases. CDR3 nucleotides: TGTGCCACCAGCAGAGATTCGAGACTTAGCACAGATACGCAGTATTTT. Amino acid sequence: CATSRDSRLSTDTQYF.

This chain connects TRBV11-2 to TRBJ2-1, with no clear D. With 4 bases removed from V and 4 bases from J, the gap between germline ends came to 11 bases. The germline V gene has CDR1 SGHAT and CDR2 FQNNGV. This CDR3 region has 14 residues. The CDR3 DNA sequence: TGTGCCAGCAGCTCGCAGTCCGTATACAATGAGCAGTTCTTC. It translates to CASSSQSVYNEQFF. The whole variable domain, filled in from reference TRBV11-2 and TRBJ2-1, reads EAGVAQSPRYKIIEKRQSVAFWCNPISGHATLYWYQQILGQGPKLLIQFQNNGVVDDSQLPKDRFSAERLKGVDSTLKIQPAKLEDSAVYLCASSSQSVYNEQFFGPGTRLTVL.

V gene TRBV5-1 combines with J gene TRBJ2-1; D may be TRBD2 (6 bases). The CDR3 runs to 17 residues. Per germline, CDR1 SGHRS and CDR2 YFSETQ. The ends were cut back, 0 bases at V and 0 bases at J, with 13 bases in the middle. DNA of the CDR3: TGCGCCAGCAGCTTGGATATTAGCGGAAGCTCCTACAATGAGCAGTTCTTC. The encoded protein is CASSLDISGSSYNEQFF.

The genes are TRBV28 and TRBJ1-5; 8 bases fit TRBD1. The CDR3 has 15 residues. The V gene end was trimmed by 4 bases and the J gene end by 4 bases; junction bases not matched to a gene: 6. From germline, CDR1 is MDHEN and CDR2 SYDVKM. The CDR3 sequence: CASSSGQGQNQPQHF. CDR3 DNA: TGTGCCAGCAGTTCCGGACAGGGACAAAATCAGCCCCAGCATTTT. Complete variable domain (other parts from reference TRBV28 and TRBJ1-5): DVKVTQSSRYLVKRTGEKVFLECVQDMDHENMFWYRQDPGLGLRLIYFSYDVKMKEKGDIPEGYSVSREKKERFSLILESASTNQTSMYLCASSSGQGQNQPQHFGDGTRLSIL.

This clone was picked up one time. The chain employs TRBV5-1 and TRBJ2-2, with a possible D match to TRBD1 (6 bases). The germline V gene has CDR1 SGHRS and CDR2 YFSETQ. V lost 3 bases and J lost 0, with 15 bases in between. The CDR3 runs 17 residues. The chain's CDR3 is CASSSDSVLPNTGELFF. In DNA form, the CDR3 reads TGCGCCAGCAGCTCGGACAGCGTACTCCCGAACACCGGGGAGCTGTTTTTT.

CDR3 residues: CASSTGLRTEAFF. In DNA form, the CDR3 reads TGTGCCAGCTCTACAGGGCTACGCACTGAAGCTTTCTTT. V is TRBV27 and J is TRBJ1-1; D perhaps matches TRBD1 (6 bases). The CDR3 contains 13 residues. V was cut by 8 bases and J by 4 bases, with 14 bases left in between. Germline values: CDR1 MNHEY, CDR2 SMNVEV (reference sequence).

The chain links TRBV27 to TRBJ2-7; D possibly corresponds to TRBD1 (5 bases). V shed 5 bases and J shed 2 bases, with 19 bases lying between them. Per germline, CDR1 MNHEY and CDR2 SMNVEV (reference sequence). CDR3 length: 16 residues. The CDR3 bases are TGTGCCAGCAGTACCCCCAGGGTTGGTAGGCCCTACGAGCAGTACTTC. Its protein is CASSTPRVGRPYEQYF.

The chain has TRBV18 and TRBJ2-4, with TRBD2 identical over 7 bases. Germline assignment: CDR1 KGHSH and CDR2 LQKENI. Trimming took 3 bases from V and 5 from J; bases not matched to a gene: 4. CDR3 length: 14 amino acids. CDR3 amino acids: CASSPSGIENIQYF. Written as DNA, the CDR3 is TGTGCCAGCTCACCCAGCGGGATCGAAAACATTCAGTACTTC.

This chain's CDR3 is CARCPRDRTYEQYF. The CDR3 coding sequence is TGTGCCAGATGCCCTCGGGACAGAACCTACGAGCAGTACTTC. The V and J genes are TRBV5-4 and TRBJ2-7; 7 bases map to TRBD1. J was trimmed by 2 bases and V by 8 bases; bases with no gene match: 10. Looked up from germline, CDR1 is SGHNT and CDR2 is YYREEE (reference sequence). The CDR3 sequence is 14 residues long.

This chain links TRBV10-3 with TRBJ2-2, with D maybe TRBD2 (6 bases). Germline lookup yields CDR1 ENHRY and CDR2 SYGVKD. The CDR3 sequence is 15 residues long. The V and J ends lost 6 bases and 5 bases respectively, with 16 bases between them. CDR3 region: CAISTPQGGTGELFF. As DNA, the CDR3 is TGTGCCATCAGCACCCCCCAGGGAGGTACCGGGGAGCTGTTTTTT.

Regarding this clone: This CDR3 is also generated by other DNA sequences in the sample. This chain links TRBV7-9 with TRBJ2-3; D ambiguous. The CDR3 loop spans 13 amino acids. Germline CDR1 SEHNR, CDR2 FQNEAQ (reference sequence). V was shortened by 5 bases and J by 1 base, with 7 bases between the two germline ends. CDR3 coding DNA: TGTGCCAGCAGCCACGCGGGCACAGATACGCAGTATTTT. Translation: CASSHAGTDTQYF.

The chain is built from TRBV11-1 and TRBJ2-1; D remains ambiguous. Trimming took off 2 bases at V and 10 bases at J, with 6 bases between the two ends. This CDR3 is built from 11 residues. Germline V lookup: CDR1 SGHAT, CDR2 FQDESV (reference sequence). CDR3 in amino acids: CASSLFAEQFF. Here the CDR3 DNA reads TGTGCCAGCAGCTTATTCGCAGAGCAGTTCTTC. Full variable domain (rest looked up from reference TRBV11-1 and TRBJ2-1): EAEVAQSPRYKITEKSQAVAFWCDPISGHATLYWYRQILGQGPELLVQFQDESVVDDSQLPKDRFSAERLKGVDSTLKIQPAELGDSAMYLCASSLFAEQFFGPGTRLTVL.